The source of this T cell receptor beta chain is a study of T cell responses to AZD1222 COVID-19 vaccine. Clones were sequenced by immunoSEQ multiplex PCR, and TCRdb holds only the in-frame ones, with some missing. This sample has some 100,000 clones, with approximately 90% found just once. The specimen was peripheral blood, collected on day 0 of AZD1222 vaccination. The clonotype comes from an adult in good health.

CDR3 amino acids: CASSSYYSDTQYF. CDR3 DNA sequence: TGTGCCAGCAGCTCCTACTACTCGGATACGCAGTATTTT. The chain uses TRBV5-5 and TRBJ2-3; D is uncertain. The length of the CDR3 is 13 residues. Germline loops: CDR1 SGHKS, CDR2 YYEKEE (reference sequence). Trimming took off 3 bases at V and 6 bases at J, with 11 bases between the two ends.